This T cell receptor (beta chain) comes out of a study of blood T cell repertoires in COVID-19. Germline CDR1 is SNHLY and CDR2 is FYNNEI. Trimming stripped 4 bases from V and 13 bases from J, with 16 bases between. This CDR3 region has 12 residues. Seattle's cohort entered during active infection and was followed longitudinally. Only in-frame clones appear in the TCRdb table, and some are missing; sequencing was by immunoSEQ multiplex PCR. The profile shows about 200,000 clones, just under 85% of them singletons. Source material: peripheral blood. This chain joins TRBV2 and TRBJ1-2; no clear D. The receptor's source is a man in his 60s with COVID-19, enrolled during active disease. CDR3 in amino acids: CASSGMITTSTF. Written as DNA, the CDR3 is TGTGCCAGCAGTGGAATGATTACGACATCCACCTTC.